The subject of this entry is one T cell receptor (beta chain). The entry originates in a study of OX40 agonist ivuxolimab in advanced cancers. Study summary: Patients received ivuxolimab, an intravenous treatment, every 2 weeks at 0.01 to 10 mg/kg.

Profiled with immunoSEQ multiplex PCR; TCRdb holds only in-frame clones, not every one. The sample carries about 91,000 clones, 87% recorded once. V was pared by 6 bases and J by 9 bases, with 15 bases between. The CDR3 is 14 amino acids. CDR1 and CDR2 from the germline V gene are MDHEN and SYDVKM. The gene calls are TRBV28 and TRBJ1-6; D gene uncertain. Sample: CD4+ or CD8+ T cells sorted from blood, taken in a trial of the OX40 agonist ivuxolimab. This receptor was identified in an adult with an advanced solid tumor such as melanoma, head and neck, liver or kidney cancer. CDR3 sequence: CASSLPASTSPLHF. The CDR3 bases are TGTGCCAGCAGCCTCCCGGCTTCTACTTCACCCCTCCACTTT.